Following are 3 T cell receptor beta chains from one sample sequenced in a study of T-cell memory formation after mild COVID-19 (dated by TCRdb to the early 2020s). The library was built by means of 5' RACE. Data came from an Illumina NovaSeq 6000. The public reads were run again by TCRdb, first through fastp at Q25 and then through MiXCR, and only productive beta chains were kept. A single entry per CDR3 protein holds the most common genes and DNA from its merged rows. The sample table holds roughly 350,000 distinct CDR3 sequences, of which roughly 20% were seen once. The ten largest clonotypes hold under 15% of the sample. Sequenced material: PBMCs or a T cell subset sorted from them (not recorded which). All receptors come from an adult woman who had mild COVID-19 (a few samples of this study predate the infection). The sample titles of this study are shuffled in the database, so cell type and time point are left out; the donor was told from shared clones.

This clonotype was found a few times. The V call is TRBV7-6, the J call TRBJ2-2; 7 nucleotides line up with TRBD2. Trimming cost V 0 bases and J 1 base; bases outside gene matches: 2. The CDR3 is 16 amino acids. Germline V lookup: CDR1 SGHVS, CDR2 FNYEAQ. In DNA form, the CDR3 reads TGTGCCAGCAGCTTAGCTAGCGGGCAGAACACCGGGGAGCTGTTTTTT. Its translation: CASSLASGQNTGELFF.

The rearrangement links TRBV4-1 to TRBJ1-1; D is perhaps TRBD1 (6 bases). The V end was cut by 0 bases, the J end by 4 bases, with 15 bases between. CDR3 length equals 16 residues. The V gene's germline CDR1 is MGHRA and CDR2 YSYEKL. Here the CDR3 DNA reads TGCGCCAGCAGCCAAGAGATCGTGGGGGCTGGCACTGAAGCTTTCTTT. This codes for CASSQEIVGAGTEAFF.

This clonotype was observed a few times. The rearrangement joins TRBV12-3 or TRBV12-4 to TRBJ2-2; 13 bases map to TRBD2. CDR3 length: 17 residues. After removal of 5 bases from V and 4 bases from J, the junction contained 7 bases not matched to a gene. The CDR3 here is CASSPPGLAGPTGELFF. Written as DNA, the CDR3 is TGTGCCAGCAGTCCACCGGGACTAGCGGGACCCACCGGGGAGCTGTTTTTT.